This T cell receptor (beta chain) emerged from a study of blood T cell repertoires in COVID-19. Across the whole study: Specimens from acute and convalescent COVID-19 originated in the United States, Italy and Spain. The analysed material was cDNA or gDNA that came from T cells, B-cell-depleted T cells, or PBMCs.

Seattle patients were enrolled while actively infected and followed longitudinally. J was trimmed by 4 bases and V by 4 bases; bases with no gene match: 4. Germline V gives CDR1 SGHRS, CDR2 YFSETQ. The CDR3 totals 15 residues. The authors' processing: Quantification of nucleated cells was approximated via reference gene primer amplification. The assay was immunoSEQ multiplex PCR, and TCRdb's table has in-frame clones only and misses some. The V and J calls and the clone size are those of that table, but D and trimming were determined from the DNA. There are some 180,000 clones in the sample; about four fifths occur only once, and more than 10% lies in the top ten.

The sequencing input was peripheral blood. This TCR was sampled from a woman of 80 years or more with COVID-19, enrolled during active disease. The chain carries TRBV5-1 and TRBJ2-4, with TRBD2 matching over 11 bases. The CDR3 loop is CASSGGLAEKNIQYF. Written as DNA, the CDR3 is TGCGCCAGCAGCGGGGGACTAGCGGAGAAAAACATTCAGTACTTC.